This entry is about one T cell receptor (beta chain). Its specificity is not known. The data belong to a study of cytomegalovirus exposure and HLA in healthy donors. Notes on the study in general: Investigators reported 150 to 200 TCR beta chains as tied to cytomegalovirus.

The PCR made use of 60 Vbeta and 13 Jbeta primers. Sequenced by immunoSEQ multiplex PCR; TCRdb stores in-frame clones only, minus some. The sample holds some 200,000 clones; around four fifths are singletons and the top ten take 2% to 3%. The CDR3 is made up of 13 amino acids. V was cut by 10 bases and J by 4 bases, with 17 bases left in between. In germline, CDR1 is ENHRY, CDR2 SYGVKD. The sample consisted of PBMCs. The gene calls are TRBV10-3 and TRBJ2-7; D may be TRBD2 (6 bases). The receptor was derived from a woman in her forties or fifties in good health and CMV-seropositive. CDR3 residues: CATQRAQVYEQYF. CDR3 in DNA: TGTGCCACCCAGCGGGCCCAGGTATACGAGCAGTACTTC.